A selection of T cell receptor beta chains follows, all from one sample in a study of T-cell reconstitution after alpha-beta-depleted transplantation in children. In TCRdb, the PCR reads were re-called with MiXCR into one record per CDR3 protein. Here the sample spans about 580,000 distinct CDR3 sequences, 23% being singletons. The starting material was PBMCs, mostly from graft donor cells, obtained 360 days after TCRalphabeta/CD19-depleted stem cell transplant. The receptor source for this set is a boy younger than two who had a stem cell transplant for acute myeloid leukemia, so the T cells may come from the graft donor. CDR3s include the opening cysteine and the closing phenylalanine or tryptophan. Each record gives: CDR3 DNA, CDR3 protein, J gene, clone size, V gene, D gene. D genes are given only for firm matches. Size is stated for part of the rows, as once, few or many counts, or as a class when the clone is expanded.

cdr3_nt: TGTGCCAGCAGTTACGTGCGGAAGTCGGATACGCAGTATTTT
cdr3_aa: CASSYVRKSDTQYF
j_call: TRBJ2-3
clone_size: many
v_call: TRBV6-5
d_call: .

cdr3_nt: TGTGCCAGCAAACCCGCTAGCGGGACCTCCTACAATGAGCAGTTCTTC
cdr3_aa: CASKPASGTSYNEQFF
j_call: TRBJ2-1
clone_size: .
v_call: TRBV12-3/TRBV12-4
d_call: TRBD2

cdr3_nt: TGTGCCAGCAGCCCGGGGATTATTTATAATGAGCAGTTCTTC
cdr3_aa: CASSPGIIYNEQFF
j_call: TRBJ2-1
clone_size: few
v_call: TRBV12-3/TRBV12-4
d_call: .

cdr3_nt: TGTGCCAGCAGTTACGGAGGTGTCGGGGATTCAACCTACGAGCAGTACTTC
cdr3_aa: CASSYGGVGDSTYEQYF
j_call: TRBJ2-7
clone_size: .
v_call: TRBV6-5
d_call: .

cdr3_nt: TGTGCCAGCAGTTTGTCGACAGGGGGGGAGCAGTTCTTC
cdr3_aa: CASSLSTGGEQFF
j_call: TRBJ2-1
clone_size: .
v_call: TRBV27
d_call: TRBD1

cdr3_nt: TGCAGTGCTAGCTTACGGGCCAGGGGAGAGACCCAGTACTTC
cdr3_aa: CSASLRARGETQYF
j_call: TRBJ2-5
clone_size: many
v_call: TRBV20-1
d_call: .

cdr3_nt: TGTGCCAGCAGTTACCCCTCGACAGGAGACCATCAGCCCCAGCATTTT
cdr3_aa: CASSYPSTGDHQPQHF
j_call: TRBJ1-5
clone_size: .
v_call: TRBV6-5
d_call: .

cdr3_nt: TGTGCCAGCAGTTCGCGCAGGGACTATGGCTACACCTTC
cdr3_aa: CASSSRRDYGYTF
j_call: TRBJ1-2
clone_size: many
v_call: TRBV6-2/TRBV6-3
d_call: .

cdr3_nt: TGTGCCAGCAGTTACTGGCTAGCGGGGGGCCGCCAAGAGACCCAGTACTTC
cdr3_aa: CASSYWLAGGRQETQYF
j_call: TRBJ2-5
clone_size: .
v_call: TRBV6-5
d_call: TRBD2

cdr3_nt: TGTGCCAGCAGTGAAGCGACTGGGGGGGGACAGCCCCAGCATTTT
cdr3_aa: CASSEATGGGQPQHF
j_call: TRBJ1-5
clone_size: .
v_call: TRBV6-1
d_call: .

cdr3_nt: TGTGCCAGCAGCCTAAACCCCCCCACAGATACGCAGTATTTT
cdr3_aa: CASSLNPPTDTQYF
j_call: TRBJ2-3
clone_size: few
v_call: TRBV7-6
d_call: .

cdr3_nt: TGTGCCAGCAGCGCGACAGGGCCCGGGGAGCTGTTTTTT
cdr3_aa: CASSATGPGELFF
j_call: TRBJ2-2
clone_size: .
v_call: TRBV7-6
d_call: TRBD1

cdr3_nt: TGCAGCGTGATAACCCGGGACCGGAGCTCCTACGAGCAGTACTTC
cdr3_aa: CSVITRDRSSYEQYF
j_call: TRBJ2-7
clone_size: many
v_call: TRBV29-1
d_call: .

cdr3_nt: TGTGCCAGCAGTTATAGGGGGCTCTATAATTCACCCCTCCACTTT
cdr3_aa: CASSYRGLYNSPLHF
j_call: TRBJ1-6
clone_size: many
v_call: TRBV6-2/TRBV6-3
d_call: TRBD1

cdr3_nt: TGCAGCGTTGAAGACTGGGGGACTAGCGGGGGCTACAATGAGCAGTTCTTC
cdr3_aa: CSVEDWGTSGGYNEQFF
j_call: TRBJ2-1
clone_size: many
v_call: TRBV29-1
d_call: TRBD2

cdr3_nt: TGCAGCACAACCTCGGTAGGACCTGATAACTATGGCTACACCTTC
cdr3_aa: CSTTSVGPDNYGYTF
j_call: TRBJ1-2
clone_size: few
v_call: TRBV29-1
d_call: .

cdr3_nt: TGTGCCAGCAGTTACCCAGGGCAGGGAGGGGGAGCTTTCTTT
cdr3_aa: CASSYPGQGGGAFF
j_call: TRBJ1-1
clone_size: many
v_call: TRBV6-5
d_call: .

cdr3_nt: TGCAGTGCCACCGGGGGACAGGGAAGTCAGCCCCAGCATTTT
cdr3_aa: CSATGGQGSQPQHF
j_call: TRBJ1-5
clone_size: few
v_call: TRBV20-1
d_call: TRBD1

cdr3_nt: TGTGCCAGCAGCTTGGGACCGCAGCAAGAGACCCAGTACTTC
cdr3_aa: CASSLGPQQETQYF
j_call: TRBJ2-5
clone_size: .
v_call: TRBV7-7
d_call: .

cdr3_nt: TGTGCCAGCAGCGTTCGTTCCGGGACAGGGGACTACGAGCAGTACTTC
cdr3_aa: CASSVRSGTGDYEQYF
j_call: TRBJ2-7
clone_size: .
v_call: TRBV9
d_call: TRBD1

cdr3_nt: TGTGCCATCAGCGCTTTCACGGGAGGGAGGGACGAGCAGTACTTC
cdr3_aa: CAISAFTGGRDEQYF
j_call: TRBJ2-7
clone_size: many
v_call: TRBV10-3
d_call: TRBD2

cdr3_nt: TGTGCCAGCAGGACCCGGGGGGCCCAAGAGACCCAGTACTTC
cdr3_aa: CASRTRGAQETQYF
j_call: TRBJ2-5
clone_size: .
v_call: TRBV12-3/TRBV12-4
d_call: .

cdr3_nt: TGTGCCAGCAGCTACGCCATTCTAGCGGGGGTTTCCACAGATACGCAGTATTTT
cdr3_aa: CASSYAILAGVSTDTQYF
j_call: TRBJ2-3
clone_size: few
v_call: TRBV13
d_call: TRBD2

cdr3_nt: TGTGCCAGCAGCTTAGCGCTAGCGGGGGTCACAGATACGCAGTATTTT
cdr3_aa: CASSLALAGVTDTQYF
j_call: TRBJ2-3
clone_size: many
v_call: TRBV7-2
d_call: TRBD2

cdr3_nt: TGTGCCAGCAGGAACCATCGAACAGAGACCCAGTACTTC
cdr3_aa: CASRNHRTETQYF
j_call: TRBJ2-5
clone_size: .
v_call: TRBV6-1
d_call: .

cdr3_nt: TGCAGTGCTAGAGTCAGAACTAGCACAGATACGCAGTATTTT
cdr3_aa: CSARVRTSTDTQYF
j_call: TRBJ2-3
clone_size: .
v_call: TRBV20-1
d_call: .

cdr3_nt: TGTGCCAGCAGCCGTTCCGGGACAGGGGCAGATACGCAGTATTTT
cdr3_aa: CASSRSGTGADTQYF
j_call: TRBJ2-3
clone_size: few
v_call: TRBV11-2
d_call: TRBD1

cdr3_nt: TGCAGTGCTAGAGGTCAGGGCCGGACTGAAGCTTTCTTT
cdr3_aa: CSARGQGRTEAFF
j_call: TRBJ1-1
clone_size: .
v_call: TRBV20-1
d_call: .

cdr3_nt: TGTGCCAGCAGTGACTCCCTCCTAGCGGGGGGGCCTCGGGAGACCCAGTACTTC
cdr3_aa: CASSDSLLAGGPRETQYF
j_call: TRBJ2-5
clone_size: many
v_call: TRBV6-4
d_call: TRBD2

cdr3_nt: TGTGCCAGCAGACGGGCGGGGACAGGCAATGAAAAACTGTTTTTT
cdr3_aa: CASRRAGTGNEKLFF
j_call: TRBJ1-4
clone_size: few
v_call: TRBV7-2
d_call: TRBD1

cdr3_nt: TGTGCCAGCAGCTTAGCGTTTAGCGGGGGGTACCAAGAGACCCAGTACTTC
cdr3_aa: CASSLAFSGGYQETQYF
j_call: TRBJ2-5
clone_size: many
v_call: TRBV7-2
d_call: TRBD2

cdr3_nt: TGTGCCAGCAGCTTAGGCAGGGCTGGGGCCAACGTCCTGACTTTC
cdr3_aa: CASSLGRAGANVLTF
j_call: TRBJ2-6
clone_size: many
v_call: TRBV7-2
d_call: .

cdr3_nt: TGCAGTGCTAGTTACAGGGAGGACAATGAGCAGTTCTTC
cdr3_aa: CSASYREDNEQFF
j_call: TRBJ2-1
clone_size: many
v_call: TRBV20-1
d_call: .

cdr3_nt: TGTGCCAGCAGGAAGGAGAGCCAGGGGACCCAGTACTTC
cdr3_aa: CASRKESQGTQYF
j_call: TRBJ2-5
clone_size: few
v_call: TRBV6-2/TRBV6-3
d_call: .

cdr3_nt: TGTGCCAGCAGACTGGACAGGGGTGGATCCCAAGAGACCCAGTACTTC
cdr3_aa: CASRLDRGGSQETQYF
j_call: TRBJ2-5
clone_size: many
v_call: TRBV5-5
d_call: TRBD1

cdr3_nt: TGTGCCAGCAGCTTGACAGATAAAGCTTTCTTT
cdr3_aa: CASSLTDKAFF
j_call: TRBJ1-1
clone_size: .
v_call: TRBV7-7
d_call: .